Sequencing of this TCR beta chain was carried out in a study of blood T cell repertoires in COVID-19. For the study at large: Acute-phase and convalescent COVID-19 samples originated in the United States, Italy and Spain. T cells, B-cell-depleted T cells, or PBMCs supplied cDNA or gDNA.

Germline CDR1 is MDHEN and CDR2 is SYDVKM. The CDR3 totals 14 residues. V was clipped by 3 bases and J by 7 bases, with 13 bases between them. Libraries were prepared by immunoSEQ multiplex PCR; TCRdb keeps only in-frame clonotypes and omits some of them. The repertoire holds about 120,000 clones, with around 89% as singletons. The TCR sequence derives from a human donor with acute or convalescent COVID-19. The donor label of this sample is uncertain. Sequencing used peripheral blood. The chain joins TRBV28 to TRBJ1-5; D ambiguous. The CDR3 spells CASSFPDGGQPQHF. The DNA for the CDR3 is TGTGCCAGCAGTTTTCCCGACGGAGGCCAGCCCCAGCATTTT.